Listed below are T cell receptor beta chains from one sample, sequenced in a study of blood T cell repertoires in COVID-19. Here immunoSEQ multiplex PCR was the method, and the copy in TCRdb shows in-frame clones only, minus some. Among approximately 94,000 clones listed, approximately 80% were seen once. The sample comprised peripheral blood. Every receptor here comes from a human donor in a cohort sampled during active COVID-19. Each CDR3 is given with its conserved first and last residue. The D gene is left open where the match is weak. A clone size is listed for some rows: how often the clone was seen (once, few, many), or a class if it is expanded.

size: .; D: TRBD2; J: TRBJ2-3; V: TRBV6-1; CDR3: CASSELAGAAQDTQYF; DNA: TGTGCCAGCAGTGAACTAGCGGGAGCCGCACAAGATACGCAGTATTTT
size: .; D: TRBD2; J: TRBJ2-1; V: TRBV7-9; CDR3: CASSGETSGTYNEQFF; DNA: TGTGCCAGCAGCGGAGAGACTAGCGGGACCTACAATGAGCAGTTCTTC
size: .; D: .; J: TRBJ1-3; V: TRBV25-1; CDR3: CASSDDRIIGNTIYF; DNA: TGTGCCAGCAGTGACGACAGGATCATCGGAAACACCATATATTTT
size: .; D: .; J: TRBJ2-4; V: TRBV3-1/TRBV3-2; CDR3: CASSPPELPNIQYF; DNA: TGTGCCAGCAGCCCCCCGGAGCTCCCCAACATTCAGTACTTC
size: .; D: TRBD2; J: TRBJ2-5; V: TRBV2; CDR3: CASRFLLAGAQETQYF; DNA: TGTGCCAGCCGCTTCTTACTAGCGGGAGCTCAGGAGACCCAGTACTTC
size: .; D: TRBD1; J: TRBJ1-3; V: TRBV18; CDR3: CASSRQGAAGNTIYF; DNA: TGTGCCAGCTCACGGCAGGGGGCAGCGGGAAACACCATATATTTT
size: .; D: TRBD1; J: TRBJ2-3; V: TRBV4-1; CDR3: CASSLQGGQGSTDTQYF; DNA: TGCGCCAGCAGCCTCCAGGGGGGACAGGGAAGCACAGATACGCAGTATTTT
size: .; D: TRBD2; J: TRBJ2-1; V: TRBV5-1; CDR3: CASSLLLAGGDNEQFF; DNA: TGCGCCAGCAGCTTGTTATTAGCGGGGGGCGATAATGAGCAGTTCTTC
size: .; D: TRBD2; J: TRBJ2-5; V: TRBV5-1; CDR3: CASSISGFQETQYF; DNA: TGCGCCAGCAGCATTAGCGGGTTCCAAGAGACCCAGTACTTC
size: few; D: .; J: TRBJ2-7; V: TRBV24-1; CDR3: CATSRAGGEQYF; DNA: TGTGCCACCAGTCGTGCCGGAGGCGAGCAGTACTTC
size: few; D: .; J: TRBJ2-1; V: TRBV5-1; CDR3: CASSLSSTGPDEQFF; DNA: TGCGCCAGCAGCTTGTCCTCAACAGGGCCGGATGAGCAGTTCTTC
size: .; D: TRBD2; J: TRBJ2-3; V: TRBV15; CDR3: CATSRELLAGTDTQYF; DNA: TGTGCCACCAGCAGAGAGTTGCTAGCGGGGACAGATACGCAGTATTTT
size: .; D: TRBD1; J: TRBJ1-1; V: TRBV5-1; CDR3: CASSLDGQGNTEAFF; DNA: TGCGCCAGCAGCTTGGACGGACAGGGGAACACTGAAGCTTTCTTT
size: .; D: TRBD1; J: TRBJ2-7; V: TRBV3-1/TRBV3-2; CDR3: CASSPGTGRYEQYF; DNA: TGTGCCAGCAGTCCCGGGACAGGGAGGTACGAGCAGTACTTC
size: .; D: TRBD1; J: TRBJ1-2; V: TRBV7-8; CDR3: CASGREGQTPYGYTF; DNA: TGTGCCAGCGGCCGAGAGGGACAGACTCCCTATGGCTACACCTTC
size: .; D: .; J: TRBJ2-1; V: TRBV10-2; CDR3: CASTSRATYNEQFF; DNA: TGCGCCAGCACTTCGAGGGCTACCTACAATGAGCAGTTCTTC
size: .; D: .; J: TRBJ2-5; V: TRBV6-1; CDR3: CASSENLPRPGLRGMVKTQYF; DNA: TGTGCCAGCAGTGAAAACCTGCCCCGCCCAGGACTGCGAGGGATGGTAAAGACCCAGTACTTC
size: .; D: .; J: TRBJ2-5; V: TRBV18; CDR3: CASSPKLGGETQYF; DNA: TGTGCCAGCTCACCGAAACTAGGAGGGGAGACCCAGTACTTC